What follows are 21 T cell receptor beta chains derived from one specimen sequenced in a study of cytomegalovirus exposure and HLA in healthy donors. The PCR had 60 Vbeta and 13 Jbeta primers. Some clones are missing from TCRdb's copy, which holds only in-frame ones; the method was immunoSEQ multiplex PCR. The table lists about 160,000 clones, about 85% of them singletons. The sequenced material came from PBMCs. The receptors stem from a male donor in good health and CMV-seropositive.

DNA for the CDR3: TGCGCCAGCAGCCCTGGGACTAGCGGGGGAAGATCCTACGAGCAGTACTTC. Translation gives CASSPGTSGGRSYEQYF. The genes are TRBV5-1 and TRBJ2-7; 14 positions agree with TRBD2. The V gene end was trimmed by 4 bases and the J gene end by 1 base; junction bases not matched to a gene: 7. Looked up from germline, CDR1 is SGHRS and CDR2 is YFSETQ. CDR3 length: 17 residues.

This clone was counted only a few times. The identical CDR3 is also encoded by other nucleotide sequences in the sample. The rearrangement uses TRBV11-2 and TRBJ2-1; possible D gene TRBD2, 5 bases. V dropped 1 base and J dropped 0 bases, with 7 bases sitting between them. The CDR3 sequence is 15 residues long. Germline CDR1 and CDR2: SGHAT and FQNNGV. CDR3 nucleotide sequence: TGTGCCAGCAGCTTAGCGGGAAGCTCCTACAATGAGCAGTTCTTC. Amino acids: CASSLAGSSYNEQFF.

The chain has TRBV5-1 and TRBJ2-2; D is ambiguous. The V end lost 4 bases, the J end lost 0 bases, and 7 bases lay between the germline ends. CDR1 and CDR2 (germline): SGHRS, YFSETQ. There are 14 residues in the CDR3. CDR3 DNA: TGCGCCAGCAGCAGTACACCGAACACCGGGGAGCTGTTTTTT. Its protein product is CASSSTPNTGELFF.

The chain is built from TRBV5-5 and TRBJ2-7; 7 bases fit TRBD1. This CDR3 contains 13 residues. CDR1 is SGHKS and CDR2 is YYEKEE in the germline V gene (reference sequence). The trim removed 5 bases at V and 5 bases at J, leaving 7 bases unmatched. CDR3 residues: CASRGAGGDEQYF. In nucleotides, the CDR3 is TGTGCCAGCAGGGGGGCAGGGGGAGACGAGCAGTACTTC.

In regard to this clone: At one of its ends the junction is not consistent with the germline gene, which may arise from a read error. This chain connects TRBV7-9 to TRBJ1-6; no definite D call. There are 17 residues in the CDR3. The V gene's germline CDR1 is SEHNR and CDR2 FQNEAQ (reference sequence). In nucleotides, the CDR3 is TGTTCCAGCAGCTTTCCATCCCGGGGAGGGAGGAATTCACCCCTCCACTTT. Translated: CSSSFPSRGGRNSPLHF.

The chain uses TRBV19 and TRBJ2-7; tentatively, D is TRBD2 (5 bases). The V gene lost 6 bases and the J gene lost 5 bases, with 14 bases spanning the gap. The CDR3 spans 13 residues. Germline V gene data show CDR1 as LNHDA and CDR2 as SQIVND (reference sequence). The CDR3 coding sequence is TGTGCCAGTAGCCTCATGGTGGGAGACGAGCAGTACTTC. Translation gives CASSLMVGDEQYF. The full variable domain, its missing parts supplied by reference TRBV19 and TRBJ2-7, is DGGITQSPKYLFRKEGQNVTLSCEQNLNHDAMYWYRQDPGQGLRLIYYSQIVNDFQKGDIAEGYSVSREKKESFPLTVTSAQKNPTAFYLCASSLMVGDEQYFGPGTRLTVT.

This clone occurred a few times. V usage is TRBV11-1 and J usage is TRBJ1-1; D is perhaps TRBD1 (5 bases). The germline V and J ends were trimmed by 5 bases and 6 bases, with 16 bases remaining between them. The CDR3 spans 14 residues. The germline V gene encodes CDR1 SGHAT and CDR2 FQDESV (reference sequence). The CDR3 sequence is CASSRTLAAPEAFF. DNA of the CDR3: TGTGCCAGCAGCCGGACATTGGCGGCCCCTGAAGCTTTCTTT.

This clone has more than one count but fewer than ten. A far larger clone is one base from this, pointing to a likely read error. The identical CDR3 is also encoded by other nucleotide sequences in the sample. This chain links TRBV7-7 with TRBJ2-5; D not certain. CDR1 and CDR2 (germline): SSHAT, FNYEAQ (reference sequence). The CDR3 is made up of 11 amino acids. CDR3 bases: TGTGCTAGCAGCCCCGGAGAGACCCAGTACTTC. Protein: CASSPGETQYF. The full variable domain, rest sourced from reference TRBV7-7 and TRBJ2-5, is GAGVSQSPRYKVTKRGQDVTLRCDPISSHATLYWYQQALGQGPEFLTYFNYEAQPDKSGLPSDRFSAERPEGSISTLTIQRTEQRDSAMYRCASSPGETQYFGPGTRLLVL.

The V gene is TRBV30, the J gene TRBJ2-2; D is unresolved. V was clipped by 3 bases and J by 4 bases, with 9 bases between them. The CDR3 is 13 residues long. CDR1 and CDR2 (germline): GTSNPN, SVGIG (reference sequence). As DNA, the CDR3 is TGTGCCTGGAGACCGAGTTCCACCGGGGAGCTGTTTTTT. Encoded protein: CAWRPSSTGELFF.

This clone is a singleton in its sample. V usage is TRBV6-1 and J usage is TRBJ2-3; the D gene is possibly TRBD2 (5 bases). V shed 6 bases and J shed 1 base, with 11 bases lying between them. This CDR3 spans 14 amino acids. Per the germline V gene, CDR1 is MNHNS and CDR2 is SASEGT. DNA for the CDR3: TGTGCCAGCAGGCCGGGAACCCGCACAGATACGCAGTATTTT. It specifies CASRPGTRTDTQYF.

The V and J genes are TRBV6-4 and TRBJ2-1; TRBD2 agrees at 8 bases. Trimming removed 5 bases from V and 4 bases from J; junction bases left unmatched: 7. Germline loops: CDR1 MRHNA, CDR2 SNTAGT. The CDR3 is 15 residues long. CDR3 DNA sequence: TGTGCCAGCAGTCCGGTAGCGGGAAGTTACAATGAGCAGTTCTTC. Its protein product is CASSPVAGSYNEQFF.

The chain uses TRBV27 and TRBJ2-7; 7 bases fit TRBD1. The CDR3 totals 15 residues. V trimming: 5 bases; J trimming: 3 bases; junction bases outside the gene matches: 10. CDR1 is MNHEY, CDR2 SMNVEV, per germline (reference sequence). The CDR3 bases are TGTGCCAGCAGTCCCCGGACAGGACGCAGCTACGAGCAGTACTTC. The encoded protein is CASSPRTGRSYEQYF.

The chain recombines TRBV9 with TRBJ2-5; maybe TRBD1 (6 bases). Germline V gene sequence: CDR1 SGDLS, CDR2 YYNGEE. V was trimmed by 4 bases and J by 7 bases, leaving 17 bases between them. There are 14 residues in the CDR3. CDR3 sequence reads: CASSPSHRVGTQYF. CDR3 nucleotide sequence: TGTGCCAGCAGCCCTAGCCACAGGGTAGGGACCCAGTACTTC.

This chain links TRBV7-9 with TRBJ1-2; D ambiguous. Germline-derived CDR1 and CDR2 are SEHNR and FQNEAQ (reference sequence). The length of the CDR3 is 14 residues. V was pared by 2 bases and J by 7 bases, with 14 bases between. In DNA form, the CDR3 reads TGTGCCAGCAGCTTAAGGCAGCGGTATAGTGGCTACACCTTC. Protein: CASSLRQRYSGYTF.

The chain joins TRBV6-1 to TRBJ1-4, with a weak D call TRBD1 (5 bases). Germline values: CDR1 MNHNS, CDR2 SASEGT. The CDR3 is 14 residues long. V dropped 3 bases and J dropped 3 bases, with 8 bases sitting between them. DNA of the CDR3: TGTGCCAGCAGTGAGGGGGGTGCTAATGAAAAACTGTTTTTT. The encoded protein is CASSEGGANEKLFF.

The gene calls are TRBV4-2 and TRBJ2-1; no definite D call. The V and J ends lost 1 base and 7 bases respectively, with 8 bases between them. CDR1 is LGHNA and CDR2 is YNFKEQ in the germline V gene. The CDR3 has 13 residues. The chain's CDR3 is CASSQAGYNEQFF. Written as DNA, the CDR3 is TGTGCCAGCAGCCAAGCCGGTTATAATGAGCAGTTCTTC.

This clone appeared once. This chain uses TRBV18 with TRBJ2-6; D is perhaps TRBD2 (6 bases). The CDR3 runs to 15 residues. The ends were cut back, 6 bases at V and 4 bases at J, with 13 bases in the middle. Per germline, CDR1 KGHSH and CDR2 LQKENI. The CDR3 loop is CASSIGGQGANVLTF. The CDR3 DNA is TGTGCCAGCTCTATCGGAGGGCAAGGGGCCAACGTCCTGACTTTC.

The rearrangement joins TRBV9 to TRBJ2-7; 8 bases map to TRBD1. The V and J ends lost 5 bases and 7 bases, in that order; junction bases with no gene match: 8. Per germline, CDR1 SGDLS and CDR2 YYNGEE. CDR3 length: 13 residues. The CDR3 bases are TGTGCCAGCAGGTCGACAGGGGAGGATGAGCAGTACTTC. As protein: CASRSTGEDEQYF.

This clone was picked up a small number of times. V usage is TRBV13 and J usage is TRBJ2-5, with TRBD1 matching 7 bases. The V gene end was trimmed by 5 bases and the J gene end by 3 bases; junction bases not matched to a gene: 12. The germline gives CDR1 PRHDT, CDR2 FYEKMQ (reference sequence). The CDR3 sequence is 16 residues long. This CDR3 reads CASSPSRGTDKETQYF. In DNA, the CDR3 is TGTGCCAGCAGCCCTTCCAGGGGGACAGACAAAGAGACCCAGTACTTC. Using reference TRBV13 and TRBJ2-5 for the parts outside the CDR3, the full variable domain is AAGVIQSPRHLIKEKRETATLKCYPIPRHDTVYWYQQGPGQDPQFLISFYEKMQSDKGSIPDRFSAQQFSDYHSELNMSSLELGDSALYFCASSPSRGTDKETQYFGPGTRLLVL.

V gene TRBV5-1 combines with J gene TRBJ2-7; maybe TRBD1 (6 bases). Germline loops: CDR1 SGHRS, CDR2 YFSETQ. The CDR3 consists of 13 residues. Trimming pared 4 bases from V and 5 bases from J, leaving 13 bases between. This CDR3 reads CASSPDRKHEQYF. The CDR3 nucleotides are TGCGCCAGCAGCCCGGACAGAAAGCACGAGCAGTACTTC. Full variable domain (rest looked up from reference TRBV5-1 and TRBJ2-7): KAGVTQTPRYLIKTRGQQVTLSCSPISGHRSVSWYQQTPGQGLQFLFEYFSETQRNKGNFPGRFSGRQFSNSRSEMNVSTLELGDSALYLCASSPDRKHEQYFGPGTRLTVT.

With regard to this clone: The junction and the germline gene differ at one end; a read error may be behind it. This chain links TRBV7-9 with TRBJ1-5, with D tentatively TRBD1 (6 bases). The germline CDR1 and CDR2 sequences are SEHNR and FQNEAQ (reference sequence). The CDR3 extends over 15 amino acids. DNA of the CDR3: TGTTCCAGCAGCTCACAGGGTGGAAGCAATCAGCCCCAGCATTTT. The encoded protein is CSSSSQGGSNQPQHF.